Sequencing of this TCR beta chain was carried out in a study of shared clonotypes between healthy human individuals (TCRdb year 2020). A note on the overall study: The cohort included three men and a couple of women between 18 and 49 years of age. For each donor, CD4 naive and CD4 memory were each run on three plates, CD8 naive on two plates, and CD8 memory on one plate. To estimate repertoire size and how much clonotype sharing occurs between individuals, the study deeply sequenced the blood TCR repertoires of five healthy adults. To increase sequencing depth and limit assay-specific biases, different laboratories used diverse techniques to prepare libraries and sequence TCR repertoires. Each donor's leukapheresis produced roughly between roughly 0.94 and 9.5 billion PBMCs. General findings and caveats noted by the study authors: Even with the large sequencing depth, rarefaction of the sorted-subset datasets indicated that sequencing was incomplete. About 5% of naive CD4, 3.5% of naive CD8, approximately 2% of memory CD4, and 0.4% of memory CD8 clonotypes were shared across several donors. Compared with non-shared clonotypes, the clonotypes found in all four sorted-subset donors had higher generation probabilities. Only blood was sampled, and tissue TCR repertoires likely differ from those in blood. Because the study included a small number of donors, the genetic and exposure-history diversity represented was limited. Larger estimated clonotype richness was generally found for naive subsets than for memory subsets. Pairwise subsampling led to the expectation that sequencing depth would affect the degree of clonotype sharing among donors.

CD8 naive samples were CD45RO-negative cells positively selected for CCR7, giving a CD45RA+CCR7+ population that excluded TemRA cells. The donors were healthy, HIV-negative adults with no recently reported acute infections or vaccinations. Every donor was a Caucasian adult residing in Nashville, Tennessee, USA. Blood was collected by leukapheresis, and PBMCs were isolated by Ficoll-Histopaque density gradient centrifugation and then cryopreserved in liquid nitrogen vapor phase. Analytical flow cytometry was used to check the purity and quantity of each magnetically sorted T cell population. Genomic DNA was isolated from every sorted fraction and measured by UV absorbance on a Nanodrop 2000c. Turning to this clone: Its antigen is unknown. The input lacks base qualities; no much larger clone sits a single base away.

Using the deep immunoSEQ assay, TCR CDR3 regions were amplified from genomic DNA by multiplex PCR. Extracted genomic DNA from each cell subset was spread evenly across all wells of several immunoSEQ 96-well plates, with each plate serving as a replicate. For sorted subsets, each replicate PCR was loaded with roughly 200 ng genomic DNA, equivalent to 30,000 or so T cell genomes. The purified libraries were quantified using a Qubit 3.0 fluorometer, sized with a Bioanalyzer 2100, and then quantified again using the KAPA Library Quantification kit. Every immunoSEQ 96-well plate was sequenced on a dedicated single-read 150-cycle Illumina NextSeq 550 flow cell. For the original study's pipeline: Because only junctional sequences without quality scores were contained in the immunoSEQ output, filtering matching that applied to full-length reads could not be performed. Sequences were annotated with PyIR, a Python wrapper for IgBLAST v1.9, and V/J genes and CDR3 were assigned using IMGT germline references. Reads were filtered out if the reads had weak V/J assignments (E-value above 1e-6), no CDR3, stop codons, out-of-frame junctions, or ambiguous translated residues. A V3J clonotype was defined by an identical inferred V gene, J gene, and CDR3 amino acid sequence. Percentage overlap between repertoires was computed as shared unique clonotypes divided by the size of the smaller repertoire. Repertoire richness was assessed with RTK rarefaction, the Chao1 estimator, and Recon v2.1 estimates of unobserved clonotypes. Generation probabilities for all TCRbeta clonotypes obtained by the gDNA method from a handful of donors were computed using OLGA. The table was pulled from immuneACCESS by TCRdb, which kept in-frame rearrangements only. Such tables lose some clones; where checked, under half of the loss comes from unresolved V genes, and the rest has no known cause. V and J calls and clone size come straight from that table; D and trimming were deduced from the DNA. Counted in this sample were millions of clones; approximately 95% of them appeared once. The top ten hold more than 0.95% of the sample.

Sequencing used naive CD8+ T cells sorted from blood. The cell subset or site label, read with the paper, signifies: CD45RA+CCR7+. This receptor was obtained from a man in his late teens or twenties in good health.

The CDR3 in this case is CASSWRGSYEQYF. The DNA sequence reads TGTGCCAGCAGCTGGAGGGGTTCCTACGAGCAGTACTTC. The sequence links TRBV28 to TRBJ2-7, with a tentative D gene TRBD2 over 6 matching bases. Cut back by 6 bases and 1 base, the V and J ends lie 10 bases apart. Per the germline V gene, MDHEN is the CDR1 and SYDVKM is the CDR2. The CDR3 starts with the cysteine, ends with the phenylalanine, and has 13 residues. Just the 39-base CDR3 DNA is kept, in frame starting at base 1.